The clone carrying this T cell receptor (beta chain) was counted a single time. The antigen is unknown. These data are taken from a study of cytomegalovirus exposure and HLA in healthy donors. Study-wide context: Most genotyped donors, around 78% of 300 to 400, had Caucasian-associated genetic ancestry. Regarding the study as a whole: Clonal expansion, a later analysis showed, was greater in HLA-associated TCR beta chains than in equally common others. The study assumed roughly uniform donor sequencing depth for presence/absence analyses. Among the CMV-associated chains, three were confirmed in vitro as specific for CMV antigens.

The PCR made use of 60 Vbeta and 13 Jbeta primers. The repertoire was sequenced with immunoSEQ multiplex PCR; TCRdb's copy has only in-frame clones and lacks some. The sample lists some 160,000 clones, 60% to 85% occurring once. The V and J ends lost 4 bases and 7 bases, in that order; junction bases with no gene match: 4. The CDR3 totals 14 residues. Germline CDR1 SQVTM, CDR2 ANQGSEA. Sequences were obtained from PBMCs. The sequence derives from a man in his fifties or sixties in good health and CMV-seropositive. The chain employs TRBV29-1 and TRBJ2-1; 13 nucleotides match TRBD2. CDR3 nucleotides: TGCAGCGTTGGCGGACTAGCGGGGGTGAATGAGCAGTTCTTC. Its protein is CSVGGLAGVNEQFF.